This record concerns one TCR beta chain sequence. What it recognizes is unknown. Assay: immunoSEQ multiplex PCR; the TCRdb copy retains only in-frame clones and omits some. The sample records about 81,000 clones, roughly 84% being singletons. These data come from a study of identifying expanded T cells in peripheral blood. General study results and limits: Technical replicates showed around 1.2 changed clones; about two weeks about 16.4; four weeks 19.

CDR1 is SGHNT and CDR2 is YYREEE in the germline V gene (reference sequence). Losses at the gene ends were 4 bases for V and 2 bases for J; bases not matched to a gene: 8. This CDR3 contains 15 residues. The chain has TRBV5-4 and TRBJ1-2, with 7 bases that match TRBD1. The receptor comes from a person between 18 and 75 years old in good health. Sequencing used blood. The CDR3 spells CASSLEQGTNYGYTF. CDR3 sequence (DNA): TGTGCCAGCAGCCTAGAACAGGGGACCAACTATGGCTACACCTTC.